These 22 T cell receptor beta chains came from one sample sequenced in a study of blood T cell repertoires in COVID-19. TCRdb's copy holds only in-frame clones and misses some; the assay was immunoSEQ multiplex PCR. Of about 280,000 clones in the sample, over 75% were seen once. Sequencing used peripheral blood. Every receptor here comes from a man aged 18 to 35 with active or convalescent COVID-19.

CDR3 protein: CASSSRGTSGNTIYF. The CDR3 bases are TGTGCCAGCAGCTCTAGGGGGACCTCTGGAAACACCATATATTTT. V is TRBV11-2 and J is TRBJ1-3; D perhaps matches TRBD1 (6 bases). There are 15 residues in the CDR3. Trimming cost V 4 bases and J 0 bases, with 10 bases left between them. Per the germline V gene, CDR1 is SGHAT and CDR2 is FQNNGV.

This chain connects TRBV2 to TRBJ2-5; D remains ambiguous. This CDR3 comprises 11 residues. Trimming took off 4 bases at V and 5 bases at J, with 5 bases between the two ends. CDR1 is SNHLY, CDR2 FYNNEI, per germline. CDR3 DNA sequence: TGTGCCAGCAGTGTTCTCGAGACCCAGTACTTC. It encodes CASSVLETQYF.

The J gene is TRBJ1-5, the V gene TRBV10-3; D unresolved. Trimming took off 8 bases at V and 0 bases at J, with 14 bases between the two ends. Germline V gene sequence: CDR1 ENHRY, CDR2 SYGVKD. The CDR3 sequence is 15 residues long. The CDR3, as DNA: TGTGCCATCCGGTCGGGGTTAAATAGCAATCAGCCCCAGCATTTT. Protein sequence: CAIRSGLNSNQPQHF.

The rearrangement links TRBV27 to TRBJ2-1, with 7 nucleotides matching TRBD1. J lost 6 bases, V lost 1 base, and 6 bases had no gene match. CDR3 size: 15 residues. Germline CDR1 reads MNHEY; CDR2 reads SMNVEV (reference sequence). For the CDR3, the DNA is TGTGCCAGCAGTTTATATACAGGGGCGCTCAATGAGCAGTTCTTC. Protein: CASSLYTGALNEQFF.

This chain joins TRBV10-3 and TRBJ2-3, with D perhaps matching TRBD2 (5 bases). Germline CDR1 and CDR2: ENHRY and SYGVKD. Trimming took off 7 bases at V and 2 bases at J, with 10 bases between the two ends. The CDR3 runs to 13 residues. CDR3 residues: CAITAGVTDTQYF. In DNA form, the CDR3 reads TGTGCCATCACGGCGGGTGTCACAGATACGCAGTATTTT.

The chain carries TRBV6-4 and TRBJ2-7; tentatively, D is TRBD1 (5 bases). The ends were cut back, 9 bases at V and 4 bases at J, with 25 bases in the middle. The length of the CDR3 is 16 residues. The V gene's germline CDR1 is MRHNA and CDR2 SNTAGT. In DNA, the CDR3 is TGTGCCAGGACGTACGGACACCCTCATGTGCGGTACGAGCAGTACTTC. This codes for CARTYGHPHVRYEQYF.

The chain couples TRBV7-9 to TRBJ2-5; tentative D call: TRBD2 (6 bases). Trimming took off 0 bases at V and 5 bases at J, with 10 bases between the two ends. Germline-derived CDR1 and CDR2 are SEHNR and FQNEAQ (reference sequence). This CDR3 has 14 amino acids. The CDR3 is CASSLAAGRETQYF. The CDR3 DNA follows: TGTGCCAGCAGCTTAGCCGCAGGGAGGGAGACCCAGTACTTC.

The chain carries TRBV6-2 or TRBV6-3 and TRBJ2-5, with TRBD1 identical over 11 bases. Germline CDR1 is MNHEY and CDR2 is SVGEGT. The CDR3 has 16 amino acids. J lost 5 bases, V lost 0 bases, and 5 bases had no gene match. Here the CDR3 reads CASSYSRTGGGETQYF. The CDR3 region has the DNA TGTGCCAGCAGTTACTCAAGGACAGGGGGCGGGGAGACCCAGTACTTC.

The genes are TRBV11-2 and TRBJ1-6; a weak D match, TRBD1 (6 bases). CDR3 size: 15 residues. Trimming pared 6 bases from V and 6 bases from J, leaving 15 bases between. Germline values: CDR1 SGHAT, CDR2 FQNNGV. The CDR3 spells CASRGWGHLNSPLHF. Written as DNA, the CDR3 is TGTGCCAGCAGGGGGTGGGGACACCTTAATTCACCCCTCCACTTT.

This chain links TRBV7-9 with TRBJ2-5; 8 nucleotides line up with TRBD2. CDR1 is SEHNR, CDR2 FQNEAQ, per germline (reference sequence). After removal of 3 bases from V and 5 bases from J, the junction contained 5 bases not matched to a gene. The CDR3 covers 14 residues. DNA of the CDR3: TGTGCCAGCAGCTTGTTAGCGGGGACGGAGACCCAGTACTTC. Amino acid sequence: CASSLLAGTETQYF. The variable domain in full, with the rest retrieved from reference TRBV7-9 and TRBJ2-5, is DTGVSQNPRHKITKRGQNVTFRCDPISEHNRLYWYRQTLGQGPEFLTYFQNEAQLEKSRLLSDRFSAERPKGSFSTLEIQRTEQGDSAMYLCASSLLAGTETQYFGPGTRLLVL.

The CDR3 DNA is TGTGCCAGCAGTGAAGCGCTTCCTGGCCAGGGCGGCCCAGATACGCAGTATTTT. It encodes CASSEALPGQGGPDTQYF. This chain connects TRBV2 to TRBJ2-3; D may be TRBD1 (5 bases). Deletions cut 0 bases from V and 4 bases from J, with 20 bases between. The germline V gene encodes CDR1 SNHLY and CDR2 FYNNEI. The CDR3 totals 18 residues.

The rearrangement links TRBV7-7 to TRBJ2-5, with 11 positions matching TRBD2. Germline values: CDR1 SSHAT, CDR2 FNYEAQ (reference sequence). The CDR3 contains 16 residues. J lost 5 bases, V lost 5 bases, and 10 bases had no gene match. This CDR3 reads CASSQGMGLAVETQYF. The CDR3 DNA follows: TGTGCCAGCAGCCAAGGGATGGGACTAGCGGTGGAGACCCAGTACTTC.

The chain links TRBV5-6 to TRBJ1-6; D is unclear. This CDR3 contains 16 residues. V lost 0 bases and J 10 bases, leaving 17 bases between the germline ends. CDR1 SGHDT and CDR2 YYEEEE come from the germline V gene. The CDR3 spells CASSLALRLEGSPLHF. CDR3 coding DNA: TGTGCCAGCAGCTTGGCCCTAAGGCTCGAGGGATCACCCCTCCACTTT.

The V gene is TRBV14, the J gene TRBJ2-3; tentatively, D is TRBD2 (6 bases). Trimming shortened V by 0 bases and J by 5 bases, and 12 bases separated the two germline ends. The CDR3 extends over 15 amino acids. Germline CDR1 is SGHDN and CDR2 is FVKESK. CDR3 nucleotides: TGTGCCAGCAGCCAAGATCGCGGGGCAGGAGATACGCAGTATTTT. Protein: CASSQDRGAGDTQYF.

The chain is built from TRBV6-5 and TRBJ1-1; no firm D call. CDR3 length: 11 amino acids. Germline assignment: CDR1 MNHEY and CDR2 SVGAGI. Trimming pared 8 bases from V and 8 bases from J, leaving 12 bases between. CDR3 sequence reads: CASRVRNEAFF. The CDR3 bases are TGTGCCAGCCGGGTGCGGAACGAAGCTTTCTTT.

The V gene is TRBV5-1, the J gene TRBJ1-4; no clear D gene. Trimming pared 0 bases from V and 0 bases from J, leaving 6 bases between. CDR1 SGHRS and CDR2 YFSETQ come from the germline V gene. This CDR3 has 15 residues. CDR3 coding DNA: TGCGCCAGCAGCTTGGGCGCAACAACTAATGAAAAACTGTTTTTT. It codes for CASSLGATTNEKLFF. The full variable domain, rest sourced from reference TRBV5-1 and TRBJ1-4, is KAGVTQTPRYLIKTRGQQVTLSCSPISGHRSVSWYQQTPGQGLQFLFEYFSETQRNKGNFPGRFSGRQFSNSRSEMNVSTLELGDSALYLCASSLGATTNEKLFFGSGTQLSVL.

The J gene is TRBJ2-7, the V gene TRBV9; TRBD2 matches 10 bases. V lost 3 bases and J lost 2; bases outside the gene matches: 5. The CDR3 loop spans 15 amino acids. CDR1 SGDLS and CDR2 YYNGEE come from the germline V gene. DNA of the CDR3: TGTGCCAGCAGCGCCGCTAGCGGGGGCACCTACGAGCAGTACTTC. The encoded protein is CASSAASGGTYEQYF.

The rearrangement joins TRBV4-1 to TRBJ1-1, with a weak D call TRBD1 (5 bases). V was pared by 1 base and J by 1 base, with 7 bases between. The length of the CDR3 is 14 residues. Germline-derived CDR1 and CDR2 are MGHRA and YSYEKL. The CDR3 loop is CASSQGGPNTEAFF. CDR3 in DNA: TGCGCCAGCAGCCAAGGGGGCCCGAACACTGAAGCTTTCTTT.

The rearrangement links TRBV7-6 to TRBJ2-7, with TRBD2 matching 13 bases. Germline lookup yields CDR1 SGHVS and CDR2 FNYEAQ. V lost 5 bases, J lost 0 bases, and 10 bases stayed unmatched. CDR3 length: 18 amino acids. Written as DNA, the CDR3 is TGTGCCAGCAGCCTCCAGGGGGGACTAGCGGGGAACTCCTACGAGCAGTACTTC. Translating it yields CASSLQGGLAGNSYEQYF.

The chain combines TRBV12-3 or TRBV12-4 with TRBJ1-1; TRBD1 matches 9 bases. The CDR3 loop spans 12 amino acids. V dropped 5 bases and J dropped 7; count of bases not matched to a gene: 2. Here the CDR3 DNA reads TGTGCCAGCAGTCGGACAGGGGATGAAGCTTTCTTT. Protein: CASSRTGDEAFF.

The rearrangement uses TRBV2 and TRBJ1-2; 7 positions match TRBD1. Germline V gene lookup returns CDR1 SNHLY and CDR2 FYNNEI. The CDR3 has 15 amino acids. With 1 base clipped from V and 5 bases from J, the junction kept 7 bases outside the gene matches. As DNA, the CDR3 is TGTGCCAGCAGTGAAGTAGGGGACAGCCCATATGGCTACACCTTC. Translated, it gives CASSEVGDSPYGYTF. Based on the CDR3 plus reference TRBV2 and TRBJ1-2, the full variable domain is EPEVTQTPSHQVTQMGQEVILRCVPISNHLYFYWYRQILGQKVEFLVSFYNNEISEKSEIFDDQFSVERPDGSNFTLKIRSTKLEDSAMYFCASSEVGDSPYGYTFGSGTRLTVV.

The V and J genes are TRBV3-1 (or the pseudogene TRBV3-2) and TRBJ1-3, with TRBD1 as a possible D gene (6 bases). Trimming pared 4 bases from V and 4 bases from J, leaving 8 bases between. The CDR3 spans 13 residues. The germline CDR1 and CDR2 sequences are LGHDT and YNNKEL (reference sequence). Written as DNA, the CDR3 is TGTGCCAGCAGCCGGACAGAAGGAAACACCATATATTTT. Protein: CASSRTEGNTIYF.